The 18 T cell receptor beta chains reported below all come from one sample, sequenced in a study of sequential checkpoint blockade in melanoma. Regarding treatment: randomized to nivolumab then ipilimumab (arm A) or the reverse (arm B). This table comes from immunoSEQ multiplex PCR, and its TCRdb copy is limited to in-frame clones, with some not included. The profile shows fewer than 2,000 clones, about 19% of them singletons. Sequenced material: tumor tissue (inferred from file names), taken from a patient given nivolumab and ipilimumab in sequence. Source of these receptors: a human donor with melanoma.

This clone occurred many times. This chain joins TRBV11-3 and TRBJ2-1; TRBD2 agrees at 8 bases. The V gene's germline CDR1 is SGHNT and CDR2 YENEEA. The V and J ends lost 5 bases and 4 bases, in that order; junction bases with no gene match: 4. The CDR3 runs to 14 residues. The CDR3 DNA is TGTGCCAGCAGCCTCACTAGCGGATACAATGAGCAGTTCTTC. Protein product: CASSLTSGYNEQFF.

This clone was picked up many times. J is TRBJ1-2 and V is TRBV11-3; D is possibly TRBD1 (5 bases). CDR3 length: 15 residues. Trimming removed 5 bases at V and 2 bases at J, with 15 bases between. Germline V gene data show CDR1 as SGHNT and CDR2 as YENEEA. CDR3 DNA sequence: TGTGCCAGCAGCAGTACCAGGGAGCTAAACTATGGCTACACCTTC. Its protein product is CASSSTRELNYGYTF.

This clone was counted between two and nine times. This chain joins TRBV28 and TRBJ2-2; D remains unclear. The germline V gene has CDR1 MDHEN and CDR2 SYDVKM. This CDR3 is built from 12 residues. V dropped 4 bases and J dropped 15 bases, with 15 bases sitting between them. The CDR3 loop reads CASSSYDIKVFF. The DNA of the CDR3 is TGTGCCAGCAGTTCCTACGACATTAAGGTGTTTTTT.

This clone was observed at least ten times. V is TRBV11-3 and J is TRBJ2-2; D might be TRBD2 (7 bases). The germline V gene has CDR1 SGHNT and CDR2 YENEEA. V shed 5 bases and J shed 6 bases, with 19 bases lying between them. The CDR3 length is 16 residues. The CDR3 sequence is CASSRGAAGWAGELFF. The CDR3 nucleotides are TGTGCCAGCAGCCGGGGGGCGGCAGGTTGGGCCGGGGAGCTGTTTTTT.

This clone was picked up many times. This sequence joins TRBV11-3 and TRBJ2-3, with 14 positions matching TRBD2. Germline CDR1 reads SGHNT; CDR2 reads YENEEA. The CDR3 is made up of 15 amino acids. V was clipped by 5 bases and J by 4 bases; unmatched bases: 2. CDR3 in DNA: TGTGCCAGCAGCCTGGGACTAGCGGGAGCAGATACGCAGTATTTT. It yields the protein CASSLGLAGADTQYF.

CDR3 coding DNA: TGTGCCAGCAGCGTAGGCGCGGGTAATGAGCAGTTCTTC. Protein: CASSVGAGNEQFF. The gene calls are TRBV7-2 and TRBJ2-1; weak D call: TRBD2 (5 bases). This CDR3 comprises 13 residues. Germline V gene lookup returns CDR1 SGHTA and CDR2 FQGNSA. Trimming cost V 5 bases and J 7 bases, with 12 bases left between them.

CDR3 loop: CASSWDTGFQETQYF. CDR3 in DNA: TGCGCCAGCAGCTGGGATACAGGGTTCCAAGAGACCCAGTACTTC. The rearrangement links TRBV5-1 to TRBJ2-5, with D perhaps TRBD1 (6 bases). The CDR3 totals 15 residues. The germline V gene encodes CDR1 SGHRS and CDR2 YFSETQ. The V end lost 3 bases, the J end lost 1 base, and 13 bases lay between the germline ends. Together with reference TRBV5-1 and TRBJ2-5, the CDR3 gives the full variable domain: KAGVTQTPRYLIKTRGQQVTLSCSPISGHRSVSWYQQTPGQGLQFLFEYFSETQRNKGNFPGRFSGRQFSNSRSEMNVSTLELGDSALYLCASSWDTGFQETQYFGPGTRLLVL.

This chain joins TRBV6-8 and TRBJ1-4; TRBD1 might be the D (5 bases). The CDR3 is 14 residues long. The germline gives CDR1 MNHGY, CDR2 SAAAGT. The germline V and J ends were trimmed by 2 bases and 8 bases, with 12 bases remaining between them. The CDR3 DNA sequence: TGTGCCAGCAGTTACGAAGGGGAAAACGAAAAACTGTTTTTT. This gives the protein CASSYEGENEKLFF.

This clone was detected a few times. The CDR3 spells CASSLQGSDVGNTIYF. CDR3 bases: TGCGCCAGCAGCTTACAGGGTAGCGACGTCGGAAACACCATATATTTT. V usage is TRBV5-1 and J usage is TRBJ1-3, with a weak D call TRBD1 (6 bases). CDR1 SGHRS and CDR2 YFSETQ come from the germline V gene. CDR3 size: 16 residues. Between the trimmed V and J ends, which lost 2 bases and 4 bases, there was a span of 16 bases.

V usage is TRBV9 and J usage is TRBJ2-7; no clear D gene. V was cut by 2 bases and J by 1 base, with 10 bases left in between. This CDR3 is 14 amino acids long. Germline V gives CDR1 SGDLS, CDR2 YYNGEE. The CDR3 loop is CASSVVPVSYEQYF. DNA of the CDR3: TGTGCCAGCAGCGTCGTCCCGGTTTCCTACGAGCAGTACTTC.

This clone turned up a few times. The chain joins TRBV28 to TRBJ2-1; 13 bases line up with TRBD2. J lost 3 bases, V lost 4 bases, and 0 bases had no gene match. Germline CDR1 MDHEN, CDR2 SYDVKM. CDR3 length: 15 amino acids. The CDR3 region has the DNA TGTGCCAGCAGTTGGACTAGCGGGAGCTACAATGAGCAGTTCTTC. Protein product: CASSWTSGSYNEQFF.

The V and J genes are TRBV19 and TRBJ2-5, with D possibly matching TRBD1 (6 bases). Germline V lookup: CDR1 LNHDA, CDR2 SQIVND (reference sequence). This CDR3 comprises 13 residues. With 9 bases removed from V and 2 bases from J, the gap between germline ends came to 13 bases. CDR3 loop: CARIQGLQETQYF. The CDR3 DNA is TGTGCCAGGATTCAGGGGCTACAAGAGACCCAGTACTTC.

This clone has just a few counts. The chain is built from TRBV6-7 and TRBJ2-7; D ambiguous. TRBV6-7 belongs to the ORF category, with a function that is uncertain. Trimming removed 4 bases from V and 1 base from J, with 11 bases in between. The CDR3 is 14 residues long. DNA for the CDR3: TGTGCCAGCAGTTCGCCAAGCCCTTCCTACGAGCAGTACTTC. Amino acids: CASSSPSPSYEQYF.

The genes are TRBV15 and TRBJ2-1; D is uncertain. Trimming left V 0 bases short and J 5 bases short, with 11 bases between. Germline lookup yields CDR1 LNHNV and CDR2 YYDKDF (reference sequence). The CDR3 contains 15 residues. The CDR3 protein is CATSRDKGLDNEQFF. In DNA, the CDR3 is TGTGCCACCAGCAGAGATAAGGGTTTGGACAATGAGCAGTTCTTC.

This chain uses TRBV29-1 with TRBJ2-5, with D perhaps matching TRBD1 (6 bases). There are 13 residues in the CDR3. Germline V gene lookup returns CDR1 SQVTM and CDR2 ANQGSEA. The V end lost 3 bases, the J end lost 6 bases, and 14 bases lay between the germline ends. CDR3 sequence reads: CSVDISGGQTQYF. The DNA for the CDR3 is TGCAGCGTTGATATAAGTGGGGGCCAGACCCAGTACTTC.

Only one count was recorded for this clone. V usage is TRBV12-5 and J usage is TRBJ2-2, with TRBD1 matching 7 bases. Germline V CDR1 and CDR2: LGHNT, FRNRAP. J gave up 5 bases and V 2 bases, and 11 bases lay outside the gene matches. This CDR3 has 17 amino acids. This CDR3 reads CASGLSPGTETTGELFF. The CDR3 coding sequence is TGTGCTAGTGGTTTGTCTCCCGGGACAGAGACTACCGGGGAGCTGTTTTTT.

The chain employs TRBV6-8 and TRBJ1-5, with D hard to call. The V and J ends lost 0 bases and 2 bases respectively, with 2 bases between them. The CDR3 contains 13 residues. Germline CDR1 MNHGY, CDR2 SAAAGT. CDR3 sequence: CASSYSRNQPQHF. In DNA, the CDR3 is TGTGCCAGCAGTTACTCGCGCAATCAGCCCCAGCATTTT.

V usage is TRBV9 and J usage is TRBJ2-7, with 7 bases lining up with TRBD1. V shed 0 bases and J 4 bases; nucleotides not matched to a gene: 7. The CDR3 contains 15 residues. From germline, CDR1 is SGDLS and CDR2 YYNGEE. The CDR3 DNA is TGTGCCAGCAGCGTAGCCGGAACAGGGGAGTACGAGCAGTACTTC. Translated, it gives CASSVAGTGEYEQYF.